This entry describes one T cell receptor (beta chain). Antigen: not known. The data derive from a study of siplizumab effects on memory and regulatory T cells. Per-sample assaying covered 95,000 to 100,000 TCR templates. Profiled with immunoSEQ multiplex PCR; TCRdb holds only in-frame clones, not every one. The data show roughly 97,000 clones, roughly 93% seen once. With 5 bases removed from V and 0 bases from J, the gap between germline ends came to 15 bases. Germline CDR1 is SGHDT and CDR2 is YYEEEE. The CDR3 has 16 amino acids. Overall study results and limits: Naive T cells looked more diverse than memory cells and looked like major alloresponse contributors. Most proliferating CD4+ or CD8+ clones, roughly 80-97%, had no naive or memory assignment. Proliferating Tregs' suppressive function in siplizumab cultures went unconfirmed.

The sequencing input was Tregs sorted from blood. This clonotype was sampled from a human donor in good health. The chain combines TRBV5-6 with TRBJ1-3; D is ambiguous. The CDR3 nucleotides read TGTGCCAGCAGTCCCGGCCCCACCCTCTCTGGAAACACCATATATTTT. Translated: CASSPGPTLSGNTIYF.